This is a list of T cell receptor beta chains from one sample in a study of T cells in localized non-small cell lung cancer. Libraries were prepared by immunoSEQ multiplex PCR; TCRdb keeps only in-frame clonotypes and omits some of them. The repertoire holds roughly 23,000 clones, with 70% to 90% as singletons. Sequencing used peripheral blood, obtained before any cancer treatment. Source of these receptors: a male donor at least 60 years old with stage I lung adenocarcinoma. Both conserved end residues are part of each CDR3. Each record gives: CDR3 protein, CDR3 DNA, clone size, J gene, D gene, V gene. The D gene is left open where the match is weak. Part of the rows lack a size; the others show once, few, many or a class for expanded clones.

CASSLDRNTEAFF	TGCGCCAGCAGCTTGGACAGGAACACTGAAGCTTTCTTT	.	TRBJ1-1	.	TRBV5-1
CSVESYLKETQYF	TGCAGCGTTGAGAGCTACCTTAAAGAGACCCAGTACTTC	.	TRBJ2-5	.	TRBV29-1
CASSPPQVGRVNTEAFF	TGTGCCAGCTCACCACCGCAGGTCGGGAGGGTGAACACTGAAGCTTTCTTT	.	TRBJ1-1	.	TRBV18
CASSTTVYEQYF	TGTGCCAGCAGCACGACAGTCTACGAGCAGTACTTC	.	TRBJ2-7	.	TRBV7-9
CASSAPPRLAGGPTDTQYF	TGTGCCAGCAGTGCCCCGCCCCGACTAGCGGGAGGGCCAACAGATACGCAGTATTTT	.	TRBJ2-3	TRBD2	TRBV7-2
CASSFPSGELFF	TGTGCCAGCAGTTTTCCGTCCGGGGAGCTGTTTTTT	few	TRBJ2-2	.	TRBV28
CASSPRGYNEQFF	TGTGCCAGCAGTCCTCGGGGCTACAATGAGCAGTTCTTC	once	TRBJ2-1	.	TRBV6-5
CASRRSQGTLMNTEAFF	TGTGCCAGCAGGCGATCTCAGGGGACACTGATGAACACTGAAGCTTTCTTT	.	TRBJ1-1	.	TRBV5-4
CASSPTPDSTEAFF	TGTGCCAGCAGCCCAACCCCGGACAGCACTGAAGCTTTCTTT	.	TRBJ1-1	.	TRBV7-3
CASSYRTSGGDNEQFF	TGTGCCAGCAGCTACCGCACTAGCGGGGGCGACAATGAGCAGTTCTTC	.	TRBJ2-1	TRBD2	TRBV7-9
CASSTGLEHTNEQFF	TGTGCCAGCAGCACTGGACTAGAACATACCAATGAGCAGTTCTTC	.	TRBJ2-1	TRBD2	TRBV9
CASSLDARNYGYTF	TGTGCCAGCAGCTTGGATGCCAGGAACTATGGCTACACCTTC	.	TRBJ1-2	.	TRBV5-4
CASRKGQGISNYGYTF	TGTGCCAGCAGGAAGGGACAGGGAATTTCTAACTATGGCTACACCTTC	.	TRBJ1-2	TRBD1	TRBV28
CASSYTTGGRETQYF	TGTGCCAGCAGTTACACAACAGGGGGCCGGGAGACCCAGTACTTC	once	TRBJ2-5	TRBD1	TRBV6-5
CASSFYRGPGDQPQHF	TGTGCCAGCAGCTTTTACAGGGGGCCTGGTGATCAGCCCCAGCATTTT	.	TRBJ1-5	TRBD1	TRBV5-6
CASSLRTRAVATNEKLFF	TGTGCCAGCAGCTTACGGACCAGGGCCGTTGCAACTAATGAAAAACTGTTTTTT	.	TRBJ1-4	.	TRBV11-2
CASSQATGGEETQYF	TGTGCCAGCAGCCAAGCGACAGGGGGGGAAGAGACCCAGTACTTC	.	TRBJ2-5	TRBD1	TRBV4-2
CASSRQGMNTEAFF	TGTGCCAGCAGCCGACAGGGCATGAACACTGAAGCTTTCTTT	few	TRBJ1-1	TRBD1	TRBV7-9
CASSPVSSDYYGYTF	TGTGCCAGCAGCCCCGTGAGCTCGGACTACTATGGCTACACCTTC	.	TRBJ1-2	.	TRBV9
CASNSAVKLFF	TGTGCCAGCAATAGTGCGGTAAAACTGTTTTTT	.	TRBJ1-4	.	TRBV5-5
CASSLGQRSVGYTF	TGTGCCAGTAGTCTCGGACAGCGTTCGGTTGGCTACACCTTC	few	TRBJ1-2	.	TRBV19
CASSLGSEEETQYF	TGCGCCAGCAGCCTGGGATCGGAGGAAGAGACCCAGTACTTC	.	TRBJ2-5	.	TRBV5-1
CASITLGGGGYTF	TGTGCCAGCATTACCTTAGGGGGGGGAGGCTACACCTTC	.	TRBJ1-2	.	TRBV2
CASSLDRGSGETQYF	TGTGCCAGCAGCTTAGACCGGGGCTCGGGGGAGACCCAGTACTTC	.	TRBJ2-5	.	TRBV7-2
CASRRQGAIQPQHF	TGTGCCAGCAGGAGACAGGGGGCGATTCAGCCCCAGCATTTT	.	TRBJ1-5	TRBD1	TRBV6-6
CASKNGLGGPETQYF	TGTGCCAGTAAGAATGGCCTTGGAGGTCCAGAGACCCAGTACTTC	.	TRBJ2-5	.	TRBV19
CASSPDGRNQPQHF	TGTGCCAGCAGCCCGGACGGACGCAATCAGCCCCAGCATTTT	.	TRBJ1-5	.	TRBV9
CASAQGQGSTDTQYF	TGTGCCAGCGCCCAGGGACAGGGTAGCACAGATACGCAGTATTTT	.	TRBJ2-3	TRBD1	TRBV7-3
CAWGQGSYGYTF	TGTGCCTGGGGACAGGGGAGCTATGGCTACACCTTC	.	TRBJ1-2	TRBD1	TRBV30